This T cell receptor (beta chain) was sequenced for a study of OX40 agonist ivuxolimab in advanced cancers. General study findings and limits: Among T cells, CD8+ cells averaged more expanded clones than CD4+ cells.

Comments on this clone: The target antigen is unknown.

The data were produced by immunoSEQ multiplex PCR, yet TCRdb's version contains in-frame clones alone and is incomplete. In the table there are 67,000 or so clones, approximately 86% of which are singletons. The germline gives CDR1 MGHDK, CDR2 SYGVNS. The V end lost 2 bases, the J end lost 7 bases, and 14 bases lay between the germline ends. The CDR3 consists of 14 residues. Peripheral blood came from all dose cohorts at three timepoints. The sequencing here drew on CD4+ or CD8+ T cells sorted from blood, taken in a trial of the OX40 agonist ivuxolimab. The receptor was derived from an adult with an advanced solid tumor such as melanoma, head and neck, liver or kidney cancer. This chain joins TRBV25-1 and TRBJ1-2; D gene unclear. CDR3 nucleotide sequence: TGTGCCAGCAGTGAAGCGGGCCGGGGTGGTGGCTACACCTTC. Translated, it gives CASSEAGRGGGYTF.